This T cell receptor beta chain was found in a study of identical twins' blood T cells. Findings of the study overall: Each donor's most abundant TCRbeta clonotypes shared more CDR3 sequences with her twin than unrelated donors.

TCRdb independently ran MiXCR on the 5' RACE reads; one entry per CDR3 protein. The top ten hold roughly 5.5% of the sample, which has roughly 340,000 distinct CDR3 sequences, about 28% seen once. This CDR3 contains 14 residues. Germline V gene lookup returns CDR1 SGHVS and CDR2 FNYEAQ. Trimming left V 3 bases short and J 1 base short, with 8 bases between. This clonotype was picked up many times. Its matching antigen is unknown. Sequenced material: PBMCs. The clonotype comes from a woman aged 18 to 50 in good health. This chain connects TRBV7-6 to TRBJ2-3; D remains unclear. CDR3 nucleotides: TGTGCCAGCAGCTTTGGACGGCGCACAGATACGCAGTATTTT. Translating gives CASSFGRRTDTQYF.